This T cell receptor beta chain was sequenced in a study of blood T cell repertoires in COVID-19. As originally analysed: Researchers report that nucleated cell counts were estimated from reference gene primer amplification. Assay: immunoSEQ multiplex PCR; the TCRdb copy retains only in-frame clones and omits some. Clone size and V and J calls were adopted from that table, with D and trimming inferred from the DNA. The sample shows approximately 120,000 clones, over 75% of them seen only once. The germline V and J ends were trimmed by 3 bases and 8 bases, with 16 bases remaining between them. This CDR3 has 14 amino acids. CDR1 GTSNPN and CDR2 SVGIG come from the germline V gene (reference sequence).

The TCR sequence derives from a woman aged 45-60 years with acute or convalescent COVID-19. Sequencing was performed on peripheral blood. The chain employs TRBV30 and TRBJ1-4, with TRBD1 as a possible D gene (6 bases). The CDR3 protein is CAWRTRGTGEKLFF. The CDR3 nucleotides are TGTGCCTGGAGGACGAGAGGCACAGGGGAAAAACTGTTTTTT.